One and the same sample provided the 10 T cell receptor beta chains below, sequenced in a study of T cell responses to AZD1222 COVID-19 vaccine. Assay used: immunoSEQ multiplex PCR; TCRdb lists only in-frame clones, some missing. Here the sample spans 100,000 to 150,000 clones, around 90% being singletons. Source: peripheral blood, taken 28 days after the second AZD1222 dose. The receptors come from an adult who received the AZD1222 COVID-19 vaccine.

The rearrangement uses TRBV4-1 and TRBJ2-7; D not resolved. Germline CDR1 and CDR2: MGHRA and YSYEKL. The CDR3 sequence is 15 residues long. V was cut by 4 bases and J by 4 bases, with 17 bases left in between. The CDR3 loop reads CASSPSNKKGYEQYF. As DNA, the CDR3 is TGCGCCAGCAGCCCCTCGAATAAAAAAGGGTACGAGCAGTACTTC.

The chain links TRBV2 to TRBJ2-7; 9 nucleotides line up with TRBD1. After removal of 7 bases from V and 5 bases from J, the junction contained 3 bases not matched to a gene. This CDR3 is 12 amino acids long. The germline CDR1 and CDR2 sequences are SNHLY and FYNNEI. The CDR3 reads CASKGQGHEQYF. CDR3 nucleotides: TGTGCCAGCAAGGGACAGGGCCACGAGCAGTACTTC.

The chain carries TRBV5-1 and TRBJ2-1, with D possibly called TRBD1 or TRBD2 (5 bases each). The CDR3 runs 14 residues. V was cut by 3 bases and J by 7 bases, with 14 bases left in between. The germline V gene encodes CDR1 SGHRS and CDR2 YFSETQ. CDR3 loop: CASSWGSSQNEQFF. CDR3 DNA sequence: TGCGCCAGCAGCTGGGGGAGTTCACAGAATGAGCAGTTCTTC.

The chain is built from TRBV6-5 and TRBJ1-2; D might be TRBD1 (5 bases). Germline V gene data show CDR1 as MNHEY and CDR2 as SVGAGI. The CDR3 covers 15 residues. V was pared by 0 bases and J by 0 bases, with 8 bases between. CDR3 protein: CASSYSWTSNYGYTF. The CDR3 DNA reads as TGTGCCAGCAGTTACTCGTGGACATCTAACTATGGCTACACCTTC.

In this sample, this clone turned up once. The chain uses TRBV2 and TRBJ1-1; D might be TRBD1 (6 bases). Germline lookup yields CDR1 SNHLY and CDR2 FYNNEI. Trimming removed 7 bases at V and 5 bases at J, with 17 bases between. The CDR3 has 14 residues. CDR3 region: CASMRGGARTEAFF. CDR3 sequence (DNA): TGTGCCAGCATGAGGGGGGGGGCGCGAACTGAAGCTTTCTTT. Filled out from reference TRBV2 and TRBJ1-1, the complete variable domain reads EPEVTQTPSHQVTQMGQEVILRCVPISNHLYFYWYRQILGQKVEFLVSFYNNEISEKSEIFDDQFSVERPDGSNFTLKIRSTKLEDSAMYFCASMRGGARTEAFFGQGTRLTVV.

The rearrangement uses TRBV28 and TRBJ1-6; a possible D gene is TRBD1 (6 bases). Trimming took off 3 bases at V and 4 bases at J, with 19 bases between the two ends. The CDR3 extends over 18 amino acids. The germline V gene has CDR1 MDHEN and CDR2 SYDVKM. In nucleotides, the CDR3 is TGTGCCAGCAGTTTTATCTCCCCGGCAGGGACATATAATTCACCCCTCCACTTT. As protein: CASSFISPAGTYNSPLHF. Filled out from reference TRBV28 and TRBJ1-6, the complete variable domain reads DVKVTQSSRYLVKRTGEKVFLECVQDMDHENMFWYRQDPGLGLRLIYFSYDVKMKEKGDIPEGYSVSREKKERFSLILESASTNQTSMYLCASSFISPAGTYNSPLHFGNGTRLTVT.

The genes are TRBV18 and TRBJ2-2; D gene ambiguous. This CDR3 is 15 amino acids long. Germline-derived CDR1 and CDR2 are KGHSH and LQKENI. Trimming left V 1 base short and J 5 bases short, with 11 bases between. CDR3 in amino acids: CASSPRSQTTGELFF. The DNA for the CDR3 is TGTGCCAGCTCACCACGTTCCCAAACGACCGGGGAGCTGTTTTTT.

The V gene is TRBV28, the J gene TRBJ1-1; possible D gene TRBD1, 5 bases. The germline gives CDR1 MDHEN, CDR2 SYDVKM. Trimming left V 6 bases short and J 4 bases short, with 18 bases between. CDR3 length equals 15 residues. CDR3 amino acids: CASSQWLGGGTEAFF. For the CDR3, the DNA is TGTGCCAGCAGCCAATGGCTGGGCGGGGGCACTGAAGCTTTCTTT.

V gene TRBV21-1 combines with J gene TRBJ2-7; TRBD2 was called by the table and not checked on the DNA. TRBV21-1 is deemed a pseudogene. The CDR3 totals 16 residues. CDR3 sequence reads: CASSKAPSGIQYEQYF. DNA of the CDR3: TGTGCCAGCAGCAAAGCGCCGAGCGGGATTCAGTACGAGCAGTACTTC.

This chain joins TRBV6-5 and TRBJ1-2; D might be TRBD1 (5 bases). V shed 5 bases and J shed 3 bases, with 16 bases lying between them. CDR3 length: 15 amino acids. CDR1 and CDR2 from the germline V gene are MNHEY and SVGAGI. The CDR3 bases are TGTGCCAGCAGTCCCCAGCAGGGTTACTACTATGGCTACACCTTC. Translating gives CASSPQQGYYYGYTF.